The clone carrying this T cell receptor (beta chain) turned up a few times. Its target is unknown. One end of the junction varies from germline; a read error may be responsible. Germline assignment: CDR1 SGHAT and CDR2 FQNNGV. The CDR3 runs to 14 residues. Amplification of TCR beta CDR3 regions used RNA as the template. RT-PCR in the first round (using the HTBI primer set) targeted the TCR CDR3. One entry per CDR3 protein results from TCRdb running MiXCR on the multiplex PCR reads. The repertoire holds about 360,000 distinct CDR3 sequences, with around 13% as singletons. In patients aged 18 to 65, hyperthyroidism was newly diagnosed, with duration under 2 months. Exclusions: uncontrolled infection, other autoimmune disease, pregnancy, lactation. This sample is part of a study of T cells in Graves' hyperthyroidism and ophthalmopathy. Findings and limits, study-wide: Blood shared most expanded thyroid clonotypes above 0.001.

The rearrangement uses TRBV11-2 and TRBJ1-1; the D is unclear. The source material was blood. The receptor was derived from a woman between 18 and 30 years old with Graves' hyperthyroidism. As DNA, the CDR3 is TGTGCCAGCAGCTTAATGGGTGCGAACACTGAAGCTCTCTTT. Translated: CASSLMGANTEALF.